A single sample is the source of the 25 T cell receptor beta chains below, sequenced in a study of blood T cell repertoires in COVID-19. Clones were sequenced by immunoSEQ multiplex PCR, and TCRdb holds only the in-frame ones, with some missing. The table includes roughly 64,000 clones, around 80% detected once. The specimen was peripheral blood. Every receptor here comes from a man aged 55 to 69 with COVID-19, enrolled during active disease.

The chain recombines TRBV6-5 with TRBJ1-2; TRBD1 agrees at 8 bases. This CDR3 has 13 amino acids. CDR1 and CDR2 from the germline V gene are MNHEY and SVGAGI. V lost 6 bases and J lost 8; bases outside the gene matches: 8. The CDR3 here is CASRDRVSGGYTF. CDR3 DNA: TGTGCCAGCAGGGACAGGGTTTCAGGGGGCTACACCTTC.

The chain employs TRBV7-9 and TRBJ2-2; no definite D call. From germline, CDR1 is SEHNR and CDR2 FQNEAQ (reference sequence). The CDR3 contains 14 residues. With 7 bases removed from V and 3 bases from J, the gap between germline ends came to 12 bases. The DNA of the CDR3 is TGTGCCAGCAACCCGGTCGGTTACACCGGGGAGCTGTTTTTT. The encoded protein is CASNPVGYTGELFF.

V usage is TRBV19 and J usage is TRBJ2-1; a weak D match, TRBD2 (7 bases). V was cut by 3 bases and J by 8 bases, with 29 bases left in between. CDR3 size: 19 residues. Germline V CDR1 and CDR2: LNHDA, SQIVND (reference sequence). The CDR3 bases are TGTGCCAGTAGTATGGGGGGGCGGACTAGGCGGTCCTTGGGCGATGAGCAGTTCTTC. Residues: CASSMGGRTRRSLGDEQFF.

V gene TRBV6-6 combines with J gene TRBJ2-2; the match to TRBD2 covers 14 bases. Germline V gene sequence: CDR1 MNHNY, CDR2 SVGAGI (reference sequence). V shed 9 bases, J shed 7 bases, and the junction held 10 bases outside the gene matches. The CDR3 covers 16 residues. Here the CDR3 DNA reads TGTGCCAGTCTCGATGGGACTAGCGGGAGTGGCGGGGAGCTGTTTTTT. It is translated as CASLDGTSGSGGELFF.

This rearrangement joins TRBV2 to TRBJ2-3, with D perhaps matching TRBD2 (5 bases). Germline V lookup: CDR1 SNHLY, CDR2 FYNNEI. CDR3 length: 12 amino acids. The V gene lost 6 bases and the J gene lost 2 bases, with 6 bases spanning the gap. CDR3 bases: TGTGCCAGCAGGGAGGACACAGATACGCAGTATTTT. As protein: CASREDTDTQYF.

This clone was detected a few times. CDR3 DNA sequence: TGTGCCAGCAGTTTGGGTATTGACTCGCCCCAGCATTTT. Translated: CASSLGIDSPQHF. V and J are TRBV27 and TRBJ1-5; no definite D call. V gave up 3 bases and J gave up 9 bases, with 12 bases separating them. Germline CDR1 MNHEY, CDR2 SMNVEV (reference sequence). The CDR3 is made up of 13 amino acids.

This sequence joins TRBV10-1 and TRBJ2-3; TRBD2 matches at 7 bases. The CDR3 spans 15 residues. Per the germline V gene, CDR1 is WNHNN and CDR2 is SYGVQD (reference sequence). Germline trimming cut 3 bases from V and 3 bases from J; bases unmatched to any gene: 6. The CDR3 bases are TGCGCCAGCAGTGATCTCAGGGAGGGGACAGATACGCAGTATTTT. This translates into CASSDLREGTDTQYF.

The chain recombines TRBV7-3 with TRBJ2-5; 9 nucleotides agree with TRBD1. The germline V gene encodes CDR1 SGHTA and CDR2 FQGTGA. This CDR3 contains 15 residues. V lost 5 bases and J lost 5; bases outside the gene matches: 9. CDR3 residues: CASSPRRDRDETQYF. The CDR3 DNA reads TGTGCCAGCAGCCCCCGCCGGGACAGGGACGAGACCCAGTACTTC.

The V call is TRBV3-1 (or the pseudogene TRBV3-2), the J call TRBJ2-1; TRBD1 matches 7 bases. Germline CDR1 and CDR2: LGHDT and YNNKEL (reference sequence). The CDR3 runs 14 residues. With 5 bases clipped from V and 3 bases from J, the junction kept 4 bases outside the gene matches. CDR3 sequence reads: CASSGTEGYNEQFF. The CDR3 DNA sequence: TGTGCCAGCAGCGGGACAGAGGGCTACAATGAGCAGTTCTTC.

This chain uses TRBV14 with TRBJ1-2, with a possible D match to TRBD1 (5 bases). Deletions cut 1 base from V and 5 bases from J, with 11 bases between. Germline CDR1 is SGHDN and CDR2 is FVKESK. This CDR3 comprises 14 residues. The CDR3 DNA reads TGTGCCAGCAGCCAAGTCAGGGAGGGGTATGGCTACACCTTC. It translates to CASSQVREGYGYTF.

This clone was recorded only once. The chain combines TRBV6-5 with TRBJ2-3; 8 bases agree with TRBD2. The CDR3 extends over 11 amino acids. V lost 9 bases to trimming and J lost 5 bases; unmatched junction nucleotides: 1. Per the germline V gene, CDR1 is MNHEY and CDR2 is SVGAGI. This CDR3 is CARLAGDTQYF. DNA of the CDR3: TGTGCCAGGCTAGCGGGAGATACGCAGTATTTT.

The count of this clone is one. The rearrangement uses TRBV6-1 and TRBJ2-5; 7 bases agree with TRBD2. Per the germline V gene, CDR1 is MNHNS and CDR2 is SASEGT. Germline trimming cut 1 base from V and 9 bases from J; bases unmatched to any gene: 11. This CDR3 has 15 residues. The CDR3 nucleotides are TGTGCCAGCAGTGAAGGATCCGACCCCCGGGGGGCCCAGTACTTC. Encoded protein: CASSEGSDPRGAQYF.

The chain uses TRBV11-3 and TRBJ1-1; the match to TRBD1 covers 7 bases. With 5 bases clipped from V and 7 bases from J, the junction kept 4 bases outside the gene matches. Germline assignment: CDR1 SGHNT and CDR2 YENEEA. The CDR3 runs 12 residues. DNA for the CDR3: TGTGCCAGCAGCCGTAGGGACAGTGAAGCTTTCTTT. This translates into CASSRRDSEAFF.

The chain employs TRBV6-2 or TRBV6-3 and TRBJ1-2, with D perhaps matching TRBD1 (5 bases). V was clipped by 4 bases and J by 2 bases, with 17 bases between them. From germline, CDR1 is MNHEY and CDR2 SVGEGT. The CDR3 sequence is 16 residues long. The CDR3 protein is CASSWFPAGINYGYTF. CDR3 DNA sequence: TGTGCCAGCAGTTGGTTTCCGGCAGGGATAAACTATGGCTACACCTTC.

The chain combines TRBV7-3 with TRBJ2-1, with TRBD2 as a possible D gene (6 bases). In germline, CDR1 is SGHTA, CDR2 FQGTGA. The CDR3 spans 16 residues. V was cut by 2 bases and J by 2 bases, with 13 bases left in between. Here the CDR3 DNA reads TGTGCCAGCAGCTTACGGTGGGCGGGACCCTACAATGAGCAGTTCTTC. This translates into CASSLRWAGPYNEQFF.

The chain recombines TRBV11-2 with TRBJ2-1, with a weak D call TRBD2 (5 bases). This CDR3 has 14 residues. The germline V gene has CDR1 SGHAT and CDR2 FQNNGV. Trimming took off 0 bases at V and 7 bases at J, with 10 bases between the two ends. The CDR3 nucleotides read TGTGCCAGCAGCTTAGAAACGGGATGGAATGAGCAGTTCTTC. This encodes CASSLETGWNEQFF.

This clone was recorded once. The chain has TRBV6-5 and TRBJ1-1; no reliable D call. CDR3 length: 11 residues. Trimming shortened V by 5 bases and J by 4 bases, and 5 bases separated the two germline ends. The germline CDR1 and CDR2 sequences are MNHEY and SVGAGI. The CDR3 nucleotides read TGTGCCAGCAGTCACGGCACTGAAGCTTTCTTT. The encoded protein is CASSHGTEAFF.

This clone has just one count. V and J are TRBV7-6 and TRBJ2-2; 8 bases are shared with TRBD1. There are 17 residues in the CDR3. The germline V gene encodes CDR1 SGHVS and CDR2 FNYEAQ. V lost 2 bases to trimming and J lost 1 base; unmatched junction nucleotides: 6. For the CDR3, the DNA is TGTGCCAGCAGCTTAAATTCCGGGACAGGGAACACCGGGGAGCTGTTTTTT. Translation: CASSLNSGTGNTGELFF.

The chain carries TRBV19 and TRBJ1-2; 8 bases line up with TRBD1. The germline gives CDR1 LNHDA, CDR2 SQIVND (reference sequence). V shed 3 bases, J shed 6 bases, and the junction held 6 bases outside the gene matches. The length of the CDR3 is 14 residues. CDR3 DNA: TGTGCCAGTAGTATCAGGGGGCCAATGGATGGCTACACCTTC. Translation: CASSIRGPMDGYTF.

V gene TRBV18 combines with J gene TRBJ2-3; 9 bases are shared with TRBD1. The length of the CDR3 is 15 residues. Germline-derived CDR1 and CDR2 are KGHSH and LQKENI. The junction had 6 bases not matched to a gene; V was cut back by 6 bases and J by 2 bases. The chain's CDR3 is CASSPGQGFTDTQYF. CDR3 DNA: TGTGCCAGCTCCCCGGGACAGGGCTTCACAGATACGCAGTATTTT.

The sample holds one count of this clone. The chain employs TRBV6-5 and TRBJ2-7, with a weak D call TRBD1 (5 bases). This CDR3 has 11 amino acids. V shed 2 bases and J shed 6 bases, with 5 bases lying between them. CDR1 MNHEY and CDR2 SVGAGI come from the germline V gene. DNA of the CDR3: TGTGCCAGCAGTTACAGGGGCGAGCAGTACTTC. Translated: CASSYRGEQYF.

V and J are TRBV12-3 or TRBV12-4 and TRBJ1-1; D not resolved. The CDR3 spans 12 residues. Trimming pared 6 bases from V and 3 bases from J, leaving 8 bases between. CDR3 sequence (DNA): TGTGCCAGCAGCGAGAGTTACACTGAAGCTTTCTTT. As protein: CASSESYTEAFF.

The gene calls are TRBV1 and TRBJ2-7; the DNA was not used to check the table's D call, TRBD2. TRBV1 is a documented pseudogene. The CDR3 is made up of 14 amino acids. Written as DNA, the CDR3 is TGCACCAGCAGCCAAGCCCCTAGCGCCTACGAGCAGTACTTC. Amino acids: CTSSQAPSAYEQYF.

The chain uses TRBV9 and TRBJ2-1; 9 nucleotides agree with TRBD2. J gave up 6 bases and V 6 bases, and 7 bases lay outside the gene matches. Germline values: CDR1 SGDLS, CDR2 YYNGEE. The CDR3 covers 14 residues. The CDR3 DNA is TGTGCCAGCAACCCCGGGACTAGCAGCAATGAGCAGTTCTTC. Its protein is CASNPGTSSNEQFF.

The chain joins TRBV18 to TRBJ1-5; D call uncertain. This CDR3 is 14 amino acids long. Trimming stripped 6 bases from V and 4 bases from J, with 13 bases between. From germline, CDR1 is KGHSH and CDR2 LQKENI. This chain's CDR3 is CASSTTADNQPQHF. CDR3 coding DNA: TGTGCCAGCTCTACCACGGCGGATAATCAGCCCCAGCATTTT.